Each of the 17 T cell receptor beta chains below was sequenced from the same sample in a study of CD8+CD57+ T cells in acquired aplastic anemia. For CDR3 and TCR beta VDJ profiling, genomic DNA was the template used. TCRdb re-analysed the reads in MiXCR, keeping a single row per CDR3 protein. The table includes more than 95,000 distinct CDR3 sequences, 30% to 45% detected once. Only patients with CD8+CD57+ cell expansion on flow cytometry were chosen for sequencing. The sample was sorted CD4+, CD8+, or CD8+CD57+ T cells (not recorded which) from PBMCs. The receptors stem from a human donor with aplastic anemia.

This clonotype is medium-sized within its sample. The V and J genes are TRBV24-1 and TRBJ2-5; perhaps TRBD1 as D (5 bases). V was pared by 6 bases and J by 2 bases, with 12 bases between. CDR3 length: 14 amino acids. The germline V gene has CDR1 KGHDR and CDR2 SFDVKD. CDR3 in DNA: TGTGCCACCAGTCCGACAGTAGAGCAAGAGACCCAGTACTTC. Amino acid sequence: CATSPTVEQETQYF.

The chain combines TRBV25-1 with TRBJ1-5; D unresolved. The germline V and J ends were trimmed by 11 bases and 1 base, with 12 bases remaining between them. The CDR3 has 13 amino acids. CDR1 is MGHDK, CDR2 SYGVNS, per germline. The CDR3 loop reads CAWSVHSNQPQHF. The DNA for the CDR3 is TGTGCCTGGAGTGTACACAGCAATCAGCCCCAGCATTTT. Combining the CDR3 with reference TRBV25-1 and TRBJ1-5 gives the whole variable domain EADIYQTPRYLVIGTGKKITLECSQTMGHDKMYWYQQDPGMELHLIHYSYGVNSTEKGDLSSESTVSRIRTEHFPLTLESARPSHTSQYLCAWSVHSNQPQHFGDGTRLSIL.

This chain uses TRBV20-1 with TRBJ1-6; possibly TRBD1 for D (6 bases). The V gene's germline CDR1 is DFQATT and CDR2 SNEGSKA (reference sequence). This CDR3 is 14 amino acids long. Trimming removed 3 bases at V and 7 bases at J, with 13 bases between. The CDR3 is CSASHRVSNSPLHF. CDR3 nucleotide sequence: TGCAGTGCTAGCCACAGGGTTTCGAATTCACCCCTCCACTTT.

This clonotype has at least ten counts. The chain is built from TRBV6-5 and TRBJ2-7, with D perhaps given as TRBD1 or TRBD2 (6 bases each). V was clipped by 4 bases and J by 4 bases, with 23 bases between them. The CDR3 totals 17 residues. Per the germline V gene, CDR1 is MNHEY and CDR2 is SVGAGI. The CDR3 protein is CASSFHQWPVGGYEQYF. CDR3 in DNA: TGTGCCAGCAGTTTCCATCAGTGGCCGGTAGGGGGGTACGAGCAGTACTTC.

A remark on this clonotype: A much larger clone lies one base from this, so it may be a read error. This chain connects TRBV6-5 to TRBJ1-2; possibly TRBD1 for D (6 bases). The germline CDR1 and CDR2 sequences are MNHEY and SVGAGI. This CDR3 is 13 amino acids long. CDR3 loop: CASGYGQPYGYTF. The CDR3 DNA follows: TGTGCCAGCGGTTACGGACAGCCCTATGGCTACACCTTC.

In its sample, this clonotype was seen many times. V and J are TRBV5-1 and TRBJ1-2; D remains unclear. V was trimmed by 5 bases and J by 3 bases, leaving 14 bases between them. The CDR3 length is 14 residues. Germline V lookup: CDR1 SGHRS, CDR2 YFSETQ. The CDR3 loop is CASSETLWDYGYTF. The DNA for the CDR3 is TGCGCCAGCAGTGAGACCCTATGGGACTATGGCTACACCTTC.

Regarding this clonotype: Lacking the conserved final phenylalanine or tryptophan, this CDR3 likely reflects a read error. The chain joins TRBV2 to TRBJ2-5; the D call may be TRBD1 or TRBD2 (6 bases each). This CDR3 region has 13 residues. CDR1 SNHLY and CDR2 FYNNEI come from the germline V gene. V was trimmed by 2 bases and J by 4 bases, leaving 8 bases between them. The chain's CDR3 is CASSERGRETQYL. CDR3 DNA sequence: TGTGCCAGCAGTGAACGGGGGCGAGAGACCCAGTACCTC.

The chain joins TRBV12-3 or TRBV12-4 to TRBJ1-2; the D is unclear. The CDR3 contains 11 residues. V was clipped by 8 bases and J by 7 bases, with 11 bases between them. This CDR3 reads CASGLGFGYTF. CDR3 coding DNA: TGTGCCAGCGGCCTAGGCTTTGGCTACACCTTC.

The CDR3 DNA reads as TGTGCCAGTAGTAGAGGGCGAGGCTACGAGCAGTACTTC. Amino acids: CASSRGRGYEQYF. The chain links TRBV19 to TRBJ2-7; tentative D call: TRBD2 (5 bases). CDR3 length equals 13 residues. Germline-derived CDR1 and CDR2 are LNHDA and SQIVND (reference sequence). V lost 4 bases to trimming and J lost 3 bases, with 10 bases between them.

The table lists this clonotype with many counts. This sequence joins TRBV19 and TRBJ1-4; D is possibly TRBD1 (6 bases). The CDR3 runs to 14 residues. The V gene's germline CDR1 is LNHDA and CDR2 SQIVND (reference sequence). Trimming left V 3 bases short and J 5 bases short, with 10 bases between. CDR3 in amino acids: CASSIGQRNEKLFF. For the CDR3, the DNA is TGTGCCAGTAGTATCGGACAGAGAAATGAAAAACTGTTTTTT.

This clonotype has a count of ten or more. Since a much larger clone is just one base distant, this may be a read error. The CDR3 is CASSLWGNTEAFF. The CDR3 DNA reads TGTGCCAGCAGCTTATGGGGGAACACTGAAGCTTTCTTT. V is TRBV7-2 and J is TRBJ1-1, with D uncertain. The CDR3 totals 13 residues. Germline values: CDR1 SGHTA, CDR2 FQGNSA. V was cut by 2 bases and J by 1 base, with 5 bases left in between.

This clonotype was picked up many times. V is TRBV6-2 or TRBV6-3 and J is TRBJ2-3; D may match TRBD1 or TRBD2 (5 bases each). This CDR3 has 16 residues. In germline, CDR1 is MNHEY, CDR2 SVGEGT. V lost 0 bases, J lost 6 bases, and 16 bases lay in between. The CDR3 sequence is CASSYSSLLAGDTQYF. In DNA, the CDR3 is TGTGCCAGCAGTTACTCTAGCTTGCTAGCAGGGGATACGCAGTATTTT.

This clonotype came up many times. The chain uses TRBV20-1 and TRBJ2-3, with 8 bases identical to TRBD1. This CDR3 has 14 amino acids. Germline V gene data show CDR1 as DFQATT and CDR2 as SNEGSKA (reference sequence). The junction had 6 bases not matched to a gene; V was cut back by 5 bases and J by 2 bases. CDR3 DNA sequence: TGCAGTGCTCGCGACAGGGGTCTCACAGATACGCAGTATTTT. This codes for CSARDRGLTDTQYF.

The chain joins TRBV14 to TRBJ2-7, with a possible D match to TRBD1 (6 bases). CDR1 and CDR2 from the germline V gene are SGHDN and FVKESK. The CDR3 extends over 13 amino acids. The germline V and J ends were trimmed by 6 bases and 2 bases, with 11 bases remaining between them. The CDR3 nucleotides are TGTGCCAGCAGACAGGACAGCGCCTACGAGCAGTACTTC. Translation gives CASRQDSAYEQYF.

This rearrangement joins TRBV29-1 to TRBJ2-3, with D unclear. This CDR3 comprises 12 residues. Germline V CDR1 and CDR2: SQVTM, ANQGSEA. Trimming pared 2 bases from V and 0 bases from J, leaving 3 bases between. CDR3 in amino acids: CSVELSTDTQYF. The CDR3 bases are TGCAGCGTTGAACTAAGCACAGATACGCAGTATTTT.

This clonotype was picked up many times. The V call is TRBV12-3 or TRBV12-4, the J call TRBJ2-7; D remains ambiguous. Trimming pared 5 bases from V and 8 bases from J, leaving 10 bases between. The CDR3 loop spans 11 amino acids. In nucleotides, the CDR3 is TGTGCCAGCAGTAGTAGTTTGAAGCAGTACTTC. Its translation: CASSSSLKQYF.

V usage is TRBV28 and J usage is TRBJ2-2; 15 positions match TRBD2. Unmatched junction bases numbered 5, after V lost 5 bases and J lost 4 bases. Germline CDR1 is MDHEN and CDR2 is SYDVKM. The CDR3 has 17 residues. The CDR3 here is CASSGLAGGLGTGELFF. Written as DNA, the CDR3 is TGTGCCAGCAGTGGACTAGCGGGGGGGCTCGGCACCGGGGAGCTGTTTTTT.